One sample yielded the 31 T cell receptor beta chains listed below, sequenced in a study of coeliac disease. The method was immunoSEQ multiplex PCR; TCRdb's version includes in-frame clones alone and lacks a portion of them. The top ten hold more than 13% of the sample, which has some 2,500 clones, approximately 65% seen once. Sequencing was carried out using lamina propria lymphocytes from the gut. The receptors stem from a woman in her 70s with celiac disease on a gluten-free diet.

This clone was detected only a few times. The rearrangement joins TRBV7-2 to TRBJ2-2, with 7 nucleotides matching TRBD2. CDR3 length: 15 amino acids. Germline loops: CDR1 SGHTA, CDR2 FQGNSA. V lost 3 bases to trimming and J lost 3 bases; unmatched junction nucleotides: 4. The CDR3 region is CASSFQRGYTGELFF. CDR3 sequence (DNA): TGTGCCAGCAGCTTCCAGCGGGGTTACACCGGGGAGCTGTTTTTT.

CDR3 region: CASSMGAGSQETQYF. The CDR3 DNA is TGTGCCAGTAGTATGGGGGCAGGGAGCCAAGAGACCCAGTACTTC. The V gene is TRBV19, the J gene TRBJ2-5, with D possibly being TRBD1 (6 bases). The CDR3 spans 15 residues. The V end was cut by 3 bases, the J end by 1 base, with 12 bases between. Germline CDR1 and CDR2: LNHDA and SQIVND (reference sequence).

The rearrangement uses TRBV29-1 and TRBJ2-2, with D possibly matching TRBD1 (5 bases). The CDR3 runs 14 residues. CDR1 is SQVTM and CDR2 is ANQGSEA in the germline V gene. V lost 7 bases, J lost 6 bases, and 18 bases lay in between. The DNA of the CDR3 is TGCAGCGCCAACCGTGGGGCTGAGGCCGGGGAGCTGTTTTTT. Residues: CSANRGAEAGELFF.

This CDR3 is CASSSRTSGLYEQYF. CDR3 DNA sequence: TGCGCCAGCAGCTCCCGGACTAGCGGACTATACGAGCAGTACTTC. This chain uses TRBV5-1 with TRBJ2-7; TRBD2 matches at 10 bases. The junction had 7 bases not matched to a gene; V was cut back by 3 bases and J by 4 bases. Germline values: CDR1 SGHRS, CDR2 YFSETQ. This CDR3 spans 15 amino acids.

The chain's CDR3 is CAWTEKTENYGYTF. The CDR3 bases are TGTGCCTGGACCGAAAAAACAGAAAACTATGGCTACACCTTC. The rearrangement joins TRBV30 to TRBJ1-2, with D hard to call. The ends were cut back, 4 bases at V and 2 bases at J, with 14 bases in the middle. CDR1 GTSNPN and CDR2 SVGIG come from the germline V gene (reference sequence). The CDR3 is made up of 14 amino acids. Based on the CDR3 plus reference TRBV30 and TRBJ1-2, the full variable domain is SQTIHQWPATLVQPVGSPLSLECTVEGTSNPNLYWYRQAAGRGLQLLFYSVGIGQISSEVPQNLSASRPQDRQFILSSKKLLLSDSGFYLCAWTEKTENYGYTFGSGTRLTVV.

The rearrangement joins TRBV27 to TRBJ1-5, with 7 bases fitting TRBD1. This CDR3 is 14 amino acids long. CDR1 is MNHEY, CDR2 SMNVEV, per germline (reference sequence). J was trimmed by 9 bases and V by 6 bases; bases with no gene match: 11. The CDR3 region has the DNA TGTGCCAGCAGCGCGGGACAGTTCGTGGGGCCCCAGCATTTT. Translating gives CASSAGQFVGPQHF.

V gene TRBV7-9 combines with J gene TRBJ1-1; TRBD1 aligns across 7 bases. Germline-derived CDR1 and CDR2 are SEHNR and FQNEAQ (reference sequence). V was pared by 3 bases and J by 1 base, with 5 bases of the junction left unmatched. This CDR3 is 15 amino acids long. Here the CDR3 DNA reads TGTGCCAGCAGCTTTGGAGGGGGCAAGAACACTGAAGCTTTCTTT. Amino acid sequence: CASSFGGGKNTEAFF.

The chain uses TRBV14 and TRBJ2-3; TRBD2 aligns across 9 bases. V shed 1 base and J 12 bases; nucleotides not matched to a gene: 14. The CDR3 runs 16 residues. The germline gives CDR1 SGHDN, CDR2 FVKESK. This chain's CDR3 is CASSQGGSGGQQIQYF. In DNA form, the CDR3 reads TGTGCCAGCAGCCAAGGCGGTAGCGGGGGCCAGCAAATCCAGTATTTT.

This CDR3 is CASSLAPGPTYGYTF. The CDR3 DNA reads as TGTGCCAGCAGCTTGGCCCCAGGGCCGACTTATGGCTACACCTTC. This rearrangement joins TRBV5-5 to TRBJ1-2, with TRBD1 as a possible D gene (5 bases). The V end lost 0 bases, the J end lost 5 bases, and 14 bases lay between the germline ends. This CDR3 has 15 amino acids. Germline V gene lookup returns CDR1 SGHKS and CDR2 YYEKEE (reference sequence).

In its sample, this clone was seen a few times. The J gene is TRBJ1-1, the V gene TRBV7-8, with D possibly being TRBD1 (6 bases). The ends were cut back, 4 bases at V and 4 bases at J, with 10 bases in the middle. The CDR3 sequence is 13 residues long. CDR1 is SGHVS and CDR2 is FQNEAQ in the germline V gene. The chain's CDR3 is CASSSTGSTEAFF. The DNA for the CDR3 is TGTGCCAGCAGCTCCACAGGGTCCACTGAAGCTTTCTTT. Together with reference TRBV7-8 and TRBJ1-1, the CDR3 gives the full variable domain: GAGVSQSPRYKVAKRGQDVALRCDPISGHVSLFWYQQALGQGPEFLTYFQNEAQLDKSGLPSDRFFAERPEGSVSTLKIQRTQQEDSAVYLCASSSTGSTEAFFGQGTRLTVV.

The genes are TRBV7-3 and TRBJ2-2, with D possibly being TRBD1 (6 bases). Germline values: CDR1 SGHTA, CDR2 FQGTGA. V lost 1 base and J 3 bases, leaving 12 bases between the germline ends. The CDR3 spans 16 residues. Written as DNA, the CDR3 is TGTGCCAGCAGCTTAAATCCAGGGGTCGACACCGGGGAGCTGTTTTTT. This translates into CASSLNPGVDTGELFF.

Remarks on this clone: The junction differs from germline at one of its ends, possibly a read error. This chain links TRBV5-1 with TRBJ2-1; maybe TRBD2 (6 bases). CDR1 and CDR2 (germline): SGHRS, YFSETQ. CDR3 length: 12 residues. The CDR3 DNA reads as TGTGCCAGCAGCTTCGTGAGCGGGGAGCAGTTCTTC. Protein: CASSFVSGEQFF.

This chain joins TRBV11-2 and TRBJ1-1; TRBD1 might be the D (6 bases). Trimming took 3 bases from V and 10 from J, leaving 12 bases between them. Germline CDR1 and CDR2: SGHAT and FQNNGV. This CDR3 spans 12 amino acids. Here the CDR3 DNA reads TGTGCCAGCAGCTTCTTACAGGGACGAGCTTTCTTT. Encoded protein: CASSFLQGRAFF. Looking up the rest from reference TRBV11-2 and TRBJ1-1 gives the full variable domain: EAGVAQSPRYKIIEKRQSVAFWCNPISGHATLYWYQQILGQGPKLLIQFQNNGVVDDSQLPKDRFSAERLKGVDSTLKIQPAKLEDSAVYLCASSFLQGRAFFGQGTRLTVV.

The V call is TRBV6-1, the J call TRBJ1-1; 7 bases align to TRBD1. The V and J ends lost 5 bases and 2 bases, in that order; junction bases with no gene match: 8. Germline V gene sequence: CDR1 MNHNS, CDR2 SASEGT. The CDR3 contains 15 residues. CDR3 amino acids: CASSIIDRANTEAFF. DNA for the CDR3: TGTGCCAGCAGTATTATCGACAGGGCCAACACTGAAGCTTTCTTT.

The J gene is TRBJ2-3, the V gene TRBV10-2; 8 bases agree with TRBD2. Germline values: CDR1 WSHSY, CDR2 SAAADI. The V gene end was trimmed by 8 bases and the J gene end by 1 base; junction bases not matched to a gene: 8. The CDR3 has 15 residues. Written as DNA, the CDR3 is TGCGCCAGCCAGACAGCTAGCGGGCGCACAGATACGCAGTATTTT. It is translated as CASQTASGRTDTQYF.

The chain uses TRBV5-1 and TRBJ1-4, with D perhaps matching TRBD1 (5 bases). The length of the CDR3 is 15 residues. The germline gives CDR1 SGHRS, CDR2 YFSETQ. Trimming stripped 1 base from V and 7 bases from J, with 14 bases between. The chain's CDR3 is CASSLTGTGGEKLFF. In nucleotides, the CDR3 is TGCGCCAGCAGCTTGACCGGGACGGGGGGTGAAAAACTGTTTTTT. Supplemented by reference TRBV5-1 and TRBJ1-4, the full variable domain reads KAGVTQTPRYLIKTRGQQVTLSCSPISGHRSVSWYQQTPGQGLQFLFEYFSETQRNKGNFPGRFSGRQFSNSRSEMNVSTLELGDSALYLCASSLTGTGGEKLFFGSGTQLSVL.

The chain recombines TRBV7-2 with TRBJ1-2; 9 nucleotides line up with TRBD1. CDR1 is SGHTA and CDR2 is FQGNSA in the germline V gene. The CDR3 consists of 15 residues. J gave up 7 bases and V 2 bases, and 8 bases lay outside the gene matches. The CDR3 loop reads CASSLRDRGFSGYTF. In nucleotides, the CDR3 is TGTGCCAGCAGCTTACGTGACAGGGGGTTTAGTGGCTACACCTTC.

The chain combines TRBV18 with TRBJ2-7, with D tentatively TRBD1 (6 bases). CDR3 size: 15 residues. Germline CDR1 is KGHSH and CDR2 is LQKENI. Trimming removed 3 bases from V and 2 bases from J, with 14 bases in between. The CDR3 DNA follows: TGTGCCAGCTCACCTATGGTGGGGGCGACCTACGAGCAGTACTTC. Protein product: CASSPMVGATYEQYF.

With regard to this clone: At one end, the junction sequence differs from germline, possibly due to a read error. The sample carries other DNA sequences with the same CDR3. The rearrangement links TRBV5-1 to TRBJ2-1, with 9 bases fitting TRBD1. Per the germline V gene, CDR1 is SGHRS and CDR2 is YFSETQ. The CDR3 has 14 residues. Written as DNA, the CDR3 is TGTGCCAGCAGCCCGGGACAGGGCTACAATGAGCAGTTCTTC. Translated, it gives CASSPGQGYNEQFF.

This clone was seen a single time. The chain recombines TRBV19 with TRBJ1-2; D is uncertain. This CDR3 spans 17 amino acids. V lost 2 bases, J lost 4 bases, and 20 bases lay in between. Germline CDR1 LNHDA, CDR2 SQIVND (reference sequence). DNA for the CDR3: TGTGCCAGTAGTATAATCGGGAAGGGTACGAGGTCCTATGGCTACACCTTC. Its translation: CASSIIGKGTRSYGYTF.

This CDR3 is CASSPGQGFDEQYF. CDR3 DNA sequence: TGCGCCAGCAGCCCGGGACAGGGTTTCGACGAGCAGTACTTC. V usage is TRBV5-1 and J usage is TRBJ2-7; 9 bases line up with TRBD1. CDR1 and CDR2 from the germline V gene are SGHRS and YFSETQ. CDR3 length: 14 residues. V shed 4 bases, J shed 5 bases, and the junction held 7 bases outside the gene matches.

This rearrangement joins TRBV15 to TRBJ2-1; weak D call: TRBD1 (5 bases). This CDR3 comprises 12 residues. Germline CDR1 LNHNV, CDR2 YYDKDF (reference sequence). V was shortened by 0 bases and J by 11 bases, with 8 bases between the two germline ends. CDR3 DNA: TGTGCCACCAGCAGAGATGAGGACAAGCAGTTCTTC. This translates into CATSRDEDKQFF.

Of note for this clone: Distinct nucleotide sequences in the sample also encode this CDR3. The chain combines TRBV11-2 with TRBJ2-7, with TRBD1 as a possible D gene (5 bases). Germline CDR1 SGHAT, CDR2 FQNNGV. The CDR3 length is 13 residues. Trimming took 6 bases from V and 4 from J, leaving 13 bases between them. CDR3 protein: CASRPTDRYEQYF. Here the CDR3 DNA reads TGTGCCAGCAGGCCAACCGACAGATACGAGCAGTACTTC.

This rearrangement joins TRBV7-6 to TRBJ1-2; 9 bases map to TRBD1. The CDR3 is 14 residues long. V was pared by 4 bases and J by 5 bases, with 5 bases of the junction left unmatched. CDR1 is SGHVS, CDR2 FNYEAQ, per germline. The CDR3 bases are TGTGCCAGCAGCTCCTGGACAGGGGAATATGGCTACACCTTC. Its translation is CASSSWTGEYGYTF.

This clone was observed a few times. The rearrangement uses TRBV13 and TRBJ1-4; D may be TRBD1 (6 bases). There are 16 residues in the CDR3. Germline loops: CDR1 PRHDT, CDR2 FYEKMQ (reference sequence). V lost 0 bases and J lost 7, with 15 bases in between. DNA of the CDR3: TGTGCCAGCAGCTTAGGCGGAGGGGGGGCGCCTGAAAAACTGTTTTTT. It yields the protein CASSLGGGGAPEKLFF.

The chain combines TRBV28 with TRBJ2-7; 9 bases are shared with TRBD1. Losses at the gene ends were 3 bases for V and 1 base for J; bases not matched to a gene: 10. The CDR3 is 17 amino acids. Germline loops: CDR1 MDHEN, CDR2 SYDVKM. CDR3 nucleotides: TGTGCCAGCAGTTTCCCCTTCCGGGACAGGGAATCCTACGAGCAGTACTTC. This sequence encodes CASSFPFRDRESYEQYF.

Comments on this clone: A read error may produce the germline difference seen at one junction end. Other nucleotide sequences from this sample produce the same CDR3. This chain uses TRBV5-1 with TRBJ2-1; maybe TRBD1 (5 bases). This CDR3 comprises 14 residues. Germline CDR1 reads SGHRS; CDR2 reads YFSETQ. The chain's CDR3 is CASSPGQGYNEQFF. CDR3 DNA sequence: TGTGCCAGCAGCCCAGGGCAGGGATACAATGAGCAGTTCTTC. Combining the CDR3 with reference TRBV5-1 and TRBJ2-1 gives the whole variable domain KAGVTQTPRYLIKTRGQQVTLSCSPISGHRSVSWYQQTPGQGLQFLFEYFSETQRNKGNFPGRFSGRQFSNSRSEMNVSTLELGDSALYLCASSPGQGYNEQFFGPGTRLTVL.

V gene TRBV5-4 combines with J gene TRBJ1-1, with unresolved D. The germline V and J ends were trimmed by 4 bases and 1 base, with 5 bases remaining between them. The CDR3 spans 12 residues. The germline CDR1 and CDR2 sequences are SGHNT and YYREEE (reference sequence). The CDR3 is CASSRGNTEAFF. CDR3 nucleotide sequence: TGTGCCAGCAGCCGGGGGAACACTGAAGCTTTCTTT.

The CDR3 nucleotides are TGCGCCAGCAGCTACCTAGCGGGGGGTAGCACAGATACGCAGTATTTT. This translates into CASSYLAGGSTDTQYF. The chain joins TRBV5-1 to TRBJ2-3, with 11 nucleotides matching TRBD2. With V trimmed by 3 bases and J by 0 bases, 3 bases remained unmatched. The CDR3 contains 16 residues. Germline lookup yields CDR1 SGHRS and CDR2 YFSETQ.

This clone was counted between two and nine times. The rearrangement joins TRBV7-6 to TRBJ2-1; tentative D call: TRBD1 (6 bases). Trimming pared 1 base from V and 0 bases from J, leaving 13 bases between. This CDR3 spans 17 amino acids. CDR1 is SGHVS, CDR2 FNYEAQ, per germline. The CDR3 sequence: CASSLVLGAHSYNEQFF. For the CDR3, the DNA is TGTGCCAGCAGCTTAGTGCTGGGGGCCCACTCCTACAATGAGCAGTTCTTC.

The rearrangement joins TRBV20-1 to TRBJ2-5; 7 positions agree with TRBD1. The CDR3 loop spans 11 amino acids. Germline CDR1 DFQATT, CDR2 SNEGSKA (reference sequence). Trimming at V came to 3 bases and at J to 9 bases, leaving 4 bases not matched to a gene. In nucleotides, the CDR3 is TGCAGTGCTAGTCGCCAGGGGGCCCAGTACTTC. Translated: CSASRQGAQYF.